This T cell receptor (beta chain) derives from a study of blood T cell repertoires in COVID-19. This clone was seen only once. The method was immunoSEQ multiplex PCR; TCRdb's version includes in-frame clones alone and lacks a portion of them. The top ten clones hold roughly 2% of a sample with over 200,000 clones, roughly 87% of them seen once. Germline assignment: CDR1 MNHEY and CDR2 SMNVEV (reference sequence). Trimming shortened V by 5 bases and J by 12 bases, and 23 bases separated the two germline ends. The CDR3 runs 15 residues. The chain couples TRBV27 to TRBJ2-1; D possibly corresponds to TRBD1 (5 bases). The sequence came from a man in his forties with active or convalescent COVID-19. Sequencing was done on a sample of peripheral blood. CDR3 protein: CASSPPLGLPDGQFF. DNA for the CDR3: TGTGCCAGCAGTCCACCCCTGGGGCTTCCGGATGGGCAGTTCTTC.